In this sample, the clone carrying this T cell receptor beta chain turned up many times. Germline lookup yields CDR1 DFQATT and CDR2 SNEGSKA (reference sequence). The CDR3 extends over 14 amino acids. The V end lost 6 bases, the J end lost 6 bases, and 21 bases lay between the germline ends. The data derive from a study of T cells in Graves' hyperthyroidism and ophthalmopathy. Amplified regions were TCR beta CDR3 sequences from RNA transcripts. The primer set for the first-round RT-PCR of the TCR CDR3 was HTBI. TCRdb called the multiplex PCR reads again in MiXCR, with one record for every CDR3 protein. This table holds about 420,000 distinct CDR3 sequences, roughly an eighth found once. Hyperthyroidism was newly diagnosed in patients aged 18 to 65 (duration under 2 months).

The chain combines TRBV20-1 with TRBJ2-7, with D possibly called TRBD1 or TRBD2 (6 bases each). The sequenced sample consisted of blood. This receptor was taken from a woman younger than 30 with Graves' hyperthyroidism. The chain's CDR3 is CSATRYRGRSEQYF. The CDR3, as DNA: TGCAGTGCAACAAGGTATCGGGGGCGCAGCGAGCAGTACTTC.